This is a list of T cell receptor beta chains from one sample in a study of Tregs in tolerant kidney transplant recipients. This table comes from immunoSEQ multiplex PCR, and its TCRdb copy is limited to in-frame clones, with some not included. This sample carries 15,000 to 18,000 clones, about 92% of them seen once, and the ten largest clones take about an eighth. The material sequenced was CD8+ T cells from blood. The receptors were sampled from a human donor in good health. Both conserved end residues are part of each CDR3. A D gene is named only where the DNA matches it firmly. Expanded clones get a size class; other rows say once, few or many, or leave the size out.

v_call	j_call	d_call	clone_size	cdr3_aa	cdr3_nt
TRBV15	TRBJ2-2	-	-	CATSRKPGTGELFF	TGTGCCACCAGTAGGAAGCCGGGCACCGGGGAGCTGTTTTTT
TRBV25-1	TRBJ1-2	TRBD1	-	CASSPGGNYGYTF	TGTGCCAGCAGCCCAGGGGGCAACTATGGCTACACCTTC
TRBV2	TRBJ1-2	-	-	CAMGARGYTF	TGTGCCATGGGGGCGAGGGGCTACACCTTC
TRBV29-1	TRBJ2-7	-	-	CSVDEGPGEQYF	TGCAGCGTTGACGAGGGACCGGGGGAGCAGTACTTC
TRBV7-2	TRBJ2-5	TRBD2	-	CASSFSLAGGRETQYF	TGTGCCAGCAGCTTCTCTTTAGCGGGAGGGCGGGAGACCCAGTACTTC
TRBV30	TRBJ1-1	-	-	CAWGITWATEAFF	TGTGCCTGGGGGATTACCTGGGCGACTGAAGCTTTCTTT
TRBV7-2	TRBJ2-7	TRBD2	-	CASSLVGTSGYEQYF	TGTGCCAGCAGCTTAGTGGGGACTAGCGGATACGAGCAGTACTTC
TRBV10-3	TRBJ1-2	-	once	CAIWGAPRLVPIF	TGTGCCATCTGGGGGGCGCCCAGACTGGTCCCCATCTTC
TRBV4-1	TRBJ1-2	TRBD1	-	CASSQGQGGYGYTF	TGCGCCAGCAGCCAAGGACAGGGGGGGTATGGCTACACCTTC
TRBV11-1	TRBJ2-2	-	-	CASSFVLHHGELFF	TGTGCCAGCAGCTTCGTCCTGCATCACGGGGAGCTGTTTTTT
TRBV9	TRBJ2-3	TRBD1	-	CASSVGTGTDTQYF	TGTGCCAGCAGCGTCGGGACAGGCACAGATACGCAGTATTTT